What follows is one T cell receptor beta chain and its context. Its target is unknown. Naive CD8 cells lacked CD45RO, underwent positive selection for CCR7 and left out terminally differentiated effector memory CD45RA+ cells. Recent vaccinations or acute infections were absent in the healthy HIV-negative adult donors. This entry comes from a study of shared clonotypes between healthy human individuals. Whole-study context: Three plates were used per donor for CD4 naive, three for CD4 memory, two for CD8 naive and one for CD8 memory.

Whole-study findings and limits: Sampling covered nothing but blood. Tissue TCR repertoires likely differ from those found in blood.

Germline V gene sequence: CDR1 MNHEY, CDR2 SMNVEV (reference sequence). The CDR3 totals 14 residues. Trimming stripped 3 bases from V and 5 bases from J, with 11 bases between. Genomic DNA of each subset was evenly split across several immunoSEQ plates. Profiling relied on immunoSEQ multiplex PCR, and the TCRdb table lists in-frame clones only, not all of them. The table includes just over 2,000,000 clones, about 95% detected once. The sequencing input was naive CD8+ T cells sorted from blood. J is TRBJ2-1 and V is TRBV27; D may be TRBD2 (5 bases). This TCR was sampled from a man between 18 and 35 years old in good health. The CDR3 bases are TGTGCCAGCAGTTTTCAGTGGACTGACAATGAGCAGTTCTTC. This encodes CASSFQWTDNEQFF.